The rows below give T cell receptor beta chains drawn from one sample of a study of blood T cell repertoires in COVID-19. Produced via immunoSEQ multiplex PCR; TCRdb's table is partial and in-frame only. Here the sample spans 200,000 to 300,000 clones, approximately 80% being singletons. The sequencing input was peripheral blood. Source of these receptors: a woman of 80 years or more with COVID-19, enrolled during active disease. The CDR3 runs from the conserved cysteine through the conserved F or W. Fields, in order: V gene, J gene, CDR3 protein.

v_gene: TRBV18; j_gene: TRBJ2-7; CDR3aa: CASSPRSSGGASLLYEQYF
v_gene: TRBV5-1; j_gene: TRBJ2-1; CDR3aa: CASSWLGGPSYNEQFF
v_gene: TRBV5-4; j_gene: TRBJ2-2; CDR3aa: CASSGTGTSYGELFF
v_gene: TRBV7-3; j_gene: TRBJ2-2; CDR3aa: CASSLMSGTSTGELFF
v_gene: TRBV19; j_gene: TRBJ1-6; CDR3aa: CASRSGSYNSPLHF
v_gene: TRBV7-2; j_gene: TRBJ1-4; CDR3aa: CASSFSGSEKLFF
v_gene: TRBV7-9; j_gene: TRBJ1-1; CDR3aa: CASSRLGGGRGQSEAFF
v_gene: TRBV19; j_gene: TRBJ1-1; CDR3aa: CASSPREVEGTEAFF
v_gene: TRBV29-1; j_gene: TRBJ2-7; CDR3aa: CSVERALTHYEQYF
v_gene: TRBV3-1/TRBV3-2; j_gene: TRBJ1-6; CDR3aa: CASSQAGGNSPLHF
v_gene: TRBV5-6; j_gene: TRBJ2-7; CDR3aa: CASSVGQDLGRYF
v_gene: TRBV30; j_gene: TRBJ2-1; CDR3aa: CAWTPGTSGSNEQFF
v_gene: TRBV28; j_gene: TRBJ2-4; CDR3aa: CASSPGGPRGNIQYF